This is a list of T cell receptor beta chains from one sample in a study of tumor-infiltrating lymphocytes in primary liver carcinoma. TCRdb re-called the multiplex PCR reads through MiXCR, storing one row per CDR3 protein. This sample has roughly 32,000 distinct CDR3 sequences, with around 80% found just once. Sequencing was carried out using liver tumor tissue from sampling region 5. These TCRs come from a man in his forties with primary liver carcinoma and hepatitis B virus infection. Both conserved end residues are part of each CDR3. The order of the fields is J gene, V gene, D gene, CDR3 protein. A D gene is named only where the DNA matches it firmly.

>TRBJ2-1|TRBV5-8|NA
CASSLGGRGTNEQFF
>TRBJ1-5|TRBV7-9|NA
CDRSAHFEPLHF
>TRBJ2-3|TRBV4-2|TRBD2
CASSHVALLAGATDTQYF
>TRBJ2-2|TRBV10-3|TRBD1
CATIGTEGGNTVELFF
>TRBJ2-7|TRBV4-1|TRBD2
CANSPPYGAGGLGEQYF
>TRBJ2-1|TRBV11-2|TRBD1
CASSLGQGQFF
>TRBJ1-6|TRBV4-1|NA
CTSSQAIGQTSYNSPLYF
>TRBJ2-1|TRBV6-1|TRBD2
CASIEATSGRGREQLF
>TRBJ2-6|TRBV5-4|NA
CASSPAPGSGVSGANVLTF
>TRBJ2-4|TRBV6-1|TRBD2
CASSVRLAGAGAKDFQYF
>TRBJ2-1|TRBV4-1|NA
CTGSPLGNNNNEQFF
>TRBJ2-6|TRBV6-1|NA
CASSEEQALGGANVLTF
>TRBJ1-3|TRBV6-6|NA
CVSSYSIGSGNTIYF
>TRBJ2-1|TRBV29-1|NA
CSFAIKGPGEQFF
>TRBJ2-1|TRBV11-2|TRBD1
CASSLGLGDRDYNVQFF
>NA|TRBV11-2|TRBD2
CASSLELQAGMNEQYF
>TRBJ2-7|TRBV12-3/TRBV12-4|NA
CASSSSYELYF
>TRBJ2-7|TRBV6-1|TRBD2
CASSVTSGRTYEQYF
>TRBJ2-3|TRBV11-2|NA
CARSRQPINPTGTQYF
>TRBJ2-7|TRBV10-1|TRBD2
CASSDRRGDLQYF
>TRBJ1-2|TRBV12-3/TRBV12-4|NA
CASSFRSSHGYIF
>TRBJ2-7|TRBV11-2|NA
CASNSESGISGEQYF
>TRBJ2-7|TRBV6-5|NA
CASSNFFGQVFRYEQYF
>TRBJ2-7|TRBV6-2/TRBV6-3|NA
CVSSPQTHPSYEQYF
>TRBJ2-6|TRBV6-5|TRBD1
CAGSYTGGPGANVLTF
>TRBJ2-7|TRBV6-5|TRBD1
CVGRPGQAVSFYEQYF
>TRBJ1-1|TRBV4-2|NA
CAGSQGRDMNTEAFF
>TRBJ1-5|TRBV4-1|NA
CARSQQMTLYSNRPQHF
>TRBJ1-2|TRBV4-1|NA
CASSQGERSYGYTF
>TRBJ1-5|TRBV6-5|TRBD1
CASRSRDRLNQPQQF
>TRBJ2-7|TRBV28|TRBD2
CASRLAGASRYEQYF
>TRBJ2-1|TRBV4-1|TRBD2
CASSQGLAGSSYNEQFF